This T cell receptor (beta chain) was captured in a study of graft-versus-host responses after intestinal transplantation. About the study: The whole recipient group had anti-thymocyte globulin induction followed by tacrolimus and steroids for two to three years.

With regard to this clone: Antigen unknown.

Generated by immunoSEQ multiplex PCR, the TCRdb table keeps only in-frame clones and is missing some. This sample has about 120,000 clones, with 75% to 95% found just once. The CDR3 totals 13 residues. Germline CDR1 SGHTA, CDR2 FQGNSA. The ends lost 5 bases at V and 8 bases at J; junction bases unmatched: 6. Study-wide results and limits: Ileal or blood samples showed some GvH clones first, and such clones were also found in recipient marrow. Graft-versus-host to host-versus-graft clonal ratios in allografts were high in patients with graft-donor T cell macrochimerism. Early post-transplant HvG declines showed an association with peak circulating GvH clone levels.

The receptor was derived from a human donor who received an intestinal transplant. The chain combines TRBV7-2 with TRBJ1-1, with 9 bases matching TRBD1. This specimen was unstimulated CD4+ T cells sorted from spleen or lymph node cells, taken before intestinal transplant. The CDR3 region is CASSRPGQGEAFF. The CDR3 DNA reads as TGTGCCAGCAGCCGCCCGGGACAGGGAGAAGCTTTCTTT. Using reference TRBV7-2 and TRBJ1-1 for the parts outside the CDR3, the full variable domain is GAGVSQSPSNKVTEKGKDVELRCDPISGHTALYWYRQSLGQGLEFLIYFQGNSAPDKSGLPSDRFSAERTGGSVSTLTIQRTQQEDSAVYLCASSRPGQGEAFFGQGTRLTVV.